The next 2 T cell receptor beta chains were all read from a single sample in a study of blood T cell repertoires in COVID-19 (dated by TCRdb to about 2020). Library method: the immunoSEQ multiplex PCR assay. What TCRdb holds here is the immuneACCESS table cut down to in-frame rearrangements. Part of the clones is not present; checked against another copy, under half of the missing clones reflect an unresolved V gene, and the others are unexplained. The sample contains under 150,000 clones, around 81% of them found a single time. The top ten hold 6.2% of the sample. Source material: PBMCs or T cells enriched from blood (not recorded which). These TCRs come from a middle-aged woman who had recovered from COVID-19.

The chain employs TRBV5-4 and TRBJ1-2, with D hard to call. The CDR3 extends over 14 amino acids. Germline CDR1 and CDR2: SGHNT and YYREEE (reference sequence). Trimming shortened V by 4 bases and J by 8 bases, and 18 bases separated the two germline ends. CDR3: CASSAAGREGGYTF. CDR3 bases: TGTGCCAGCAGCGCGGCGGGGAGGGAAGGGGGCTACACCTTC.

The chain has TRBV19 and TRBJ1-2; 9 positions match TRBD1. CDR1 and CDR2 (germline): LNHDA, SQIVND (reference sequence). Losses at the gene ends were 5 bases for V and 3 bases for J; bases not matched to a gene: 4. The CDR3 consists of 14 residues. The CDR3 bases are TGTGCCAGTAGTCCCGACAGGGGGGACTATGGCTACACCTTC. Its protein product is CASSPDRGDYGYTF.